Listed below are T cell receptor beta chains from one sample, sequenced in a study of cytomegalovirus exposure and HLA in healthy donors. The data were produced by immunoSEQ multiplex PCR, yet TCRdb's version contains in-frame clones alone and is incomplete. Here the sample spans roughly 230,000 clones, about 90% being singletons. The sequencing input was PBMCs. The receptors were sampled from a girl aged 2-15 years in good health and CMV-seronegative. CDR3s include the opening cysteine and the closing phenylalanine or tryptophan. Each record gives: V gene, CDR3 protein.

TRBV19	CASSIGGSGNTIYF
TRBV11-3	CASSTGLAGGSYNEQFF
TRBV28	CASSFDRTSNQPQHF
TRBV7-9	CASSLEGQRGTGYEQYF
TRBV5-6	CASSFGSGGLSSYNEQFF
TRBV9	CASSVEPSGGSTDTQYF
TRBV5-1	CASSLGQAISEPQHF
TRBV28	CASKGLTYEQYF
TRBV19	CASSIVGGSSYNEQFF
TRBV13	CASSSRQFEGEQYF
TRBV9	CASSGPAGGDFEQFF
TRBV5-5	CASSLARGQLYEQYF
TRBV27	CASSYAGGLAGRANTGELFF
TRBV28	CASSLITSGSPLLQETQYF
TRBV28	CASQGGRNYNEQFF
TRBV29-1	CSVEVGHGYTF
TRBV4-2	CASSQEGITGNEQFF
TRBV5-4	CASSLGGLLAGGVYEQYF
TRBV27	CASGLTGGRSWNTEAFF
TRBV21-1	CASTLVWTGAFSNQPQHF
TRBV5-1	CASSLGFQRATRDNEQFF
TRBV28	CASSVLPGTGMSEAFF
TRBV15	CATSRVSSGYTF
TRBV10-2	CASRSPSGSYEQYF
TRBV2	CASSRDITDTQYF
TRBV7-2	CASSSESTDTQYF
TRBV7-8	CASRWSGTGGNEQFF
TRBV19	CASSINRGMNTEAFF
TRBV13	CASRLVPGDTQYF
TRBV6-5	CASSSGLAGTYEQYF
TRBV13	CASRSRRGEQYF
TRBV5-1	CASSLVDGGAKNIQYF
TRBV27	CASSSQGVKHF
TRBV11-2	CASSSPSYEQYF
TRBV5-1	CASRGGLAGDYEQYF
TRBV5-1	CASSLGASGGPDTQYF
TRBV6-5	CASSYNTRESEQYF
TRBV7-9	CASSFPSGGTSYEQYF
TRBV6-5	CASRPGQGARETQYF
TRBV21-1	CASGAKSNEQFF
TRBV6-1	CASRDTSGAYNEQFF
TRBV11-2	CASSLEYGGGTDTQYF
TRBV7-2	CASSFHQPGLAGNIQYF